A selection of T cell receptor beta chains follows, all from one sample in a study of Graves' ophthalmopathy and Graves' hyperthyroidism. MiXCR, applied by TCRdb to the multiplex PCR reads, yields one record per CDR3 protein. The sample comprises around 600,000 distinct CDR3 sequences, over 40% of which are singletons, and 3.3% rests with the top ten. The specimen was peripheral blood. These receptor sequences come from an adult man with Graves' ophthalmopathy. Both conserved end residues are part of each CDR3. The order of the fields is V gene, D gene, clone size, J gene, CDR3 DNA, CDR3 protein. A D gene is named only where the DNA matches it firmly. The size of a clone is reported for some rows only, either as once, few or many, or as a class for expanded clones.

V: TRBV2
D: TRBD1
size: .
J: TRBJ1-2
DNA: TGTGCCAGCTCACCGACCTGGGACAGGGAGGTCTATGGCTACACCTTC
CDR3: CASSPTWDREVYGYTF

V: TRBV5-1
D: .
size: .
J: TRBJ1-4
DNA: TGCGCCAGCAGCTTGAGCGGCAGGGGAGGCGAAAAACTGTTTTTT
CDR3: CASSLSGRGGEKLFF

V: TRBV25-1
D: .
size: .
J: TRBJ1-6
DNA: TGTGCCAGCCAGGGACCGACTAATTCACCCCTCCACTTT
CDR3: CASQGPTNSPLHF

V: TRBV6-5
D: TRBD2
size: .
J: TRBJ2-3
DNA: TGTGCCAGCAGTTCCATAGCGGGGGGCACAGATACGCAGTATTTT
CDR3: CASSSIAGGTDTQYF

V: TRBV6-6
D: TRBD1
size: few
J: TRBJ2-7
DNA: TGTGCCAGCAGTTACTTGAATAACGCCCGACAGGGGTCCAAGGACGAGCAGTACTTC
CDR3: CASSYLNNARQGSKDEQYF

V: TRBV24-1
D: .
size: .
J: TRBJ2-2
DNA: TGTGCCACCGGGGTGCAGGACACCGGGGAGCTGTTTTTT
CDR3: CATGVQDTGELFF

V: TRBV5-4
D: .
size: .
J: TRBJ1-1
DNA: TGTGCCAGCAGCTTGAGACTGGACTTGAACACTGAAGCTTTCTTT
CDR3: CASSLRLDLNTEAFF

V: TRBV10-2
D: TRBD1
size: .
J: TRBJ2-7
DNA: TGCGCCAGCAGTGAGCGGGACAGGGAGCACGAGCAGTACTTC
CDR3: CASSERDREHEQYF

V: TRBV7-6
D: TRBD1
size: many
J: TRBJ2-5
DNA: TGTGCCAGCAGCCGTACAGGGGGAGACGTAGAGACCCAGTACTTC
CDR3: CASSRTGGDVETQYF

V: TRBV19
D: .
size: many
J: TRBJ1-5
DNA: TGTGCCAGTAGCCTACAGGGTGATGTGGCGCAGCCCCAGCATTTT
CDR3: CASSLQGDVAQPQHF

V: TRBV20-1
D: TRBD1
size: .
J: TRBJ2-7
DNA: TGCAGTGCTAGGGACAGGAGCAACGAGCAGTACTTC
CDR3: CSARDRSNEQYF

V: TRBV2
D: TRBD1
size: .
J: TRBJ1-3
DNA: TGTGCCAGCAGCCAGACAGGGGGTGGAAACACCATATATTTT
CDR3: CASSQTGGGNTIYF

V: TRBV2
D: TRBD1
size: many
J: TRBJ1-1
DNA: TGTGCCAGCAGAGACGGACAGGAGAACACTGAAGCTTTCTTT
CDR3: CASRDGQENTEAFF

V: TRBV4-2
D: TRBD1
size: many
J: TRBJ1-2
DNA: TGTGCCAGCAGCCAAGAAAGGGACAGGGCCTATGGCTACACCTTC
CDR3: CASSQERDRAYGYTF

V: TRBV9
D: .
size: .
J: TRBJ2-2
DNA: TGTGCCAGCAGCGTAGCAGGGGGGGCCAGCACCGGGGAGCTGTTTTTT
CDR3: CASSVAGGASTGELFF

V: TRBV27
D: .
size: few
J: TRBJ1-1
DNA: TGTGCCGCCGTTTCAGGTGTGAACACTGAAGCTTTCTTT
CDR3: CAAVSGVNTEAFF

V: TRBV11-2
D: .
size: many
J: TRBJ2-5
DNA: TGTGCCAGCAGCTTAAGTCTCCTAGGTGGGACCCAGTACTTC
CDR3: CASSLSLLGGTQYF

V: TRBV12-3/TRBV12-4
D: .
size: .
J: TRBJ1-3
DNA: TGTGCCAGCAGTCCTCGCGCGGCGATCTCTGGAAACACCATATATTTT
CDR3: CASSPRAAISGNTIYF

V: TRBV7-9
D: TRBD1
size: .
J: TRBJ2-7
DNA: TGTGCCAGCAGCTCAACGGCAGGGGGCTACGAGCAGTACTTC
CDR3: CASSSTAGGYEQYF

V: TRBV12-3/TRBV12-4
D: .
size: many
J: TRBJ1-4
DNA: TGTGCCAGCAGTGCGCAGGGTGCAACTAATGAAAAACTGTTTTTT
CDR3: CASSAQGATNEKLFF

V: TRBV10-2
D: .
size: many
J: TRBJ1-6
DNA: TGCGCCAGCAGTGAGTTAGTGAATTCACCCCTCCACTTT
CDR3: CASSELVNSPLHF

V: TRBV24-1
D: .
size: many
J: TRBJ1-1
DNA: TGTGCCACTTCTGGGGCGGCGAACACTGAAGCTTTCTTT
CDR3: CATSGAANTEAFF

V: TRBV5-1
D: .
size: many
J: TRBJ1-1
DNA: TGCGCCAGCAGCTTGGACCCAGCTGAAGCTTTCTTT
CDR3: CASSLDPAEAFF

V: TRBV2
D: TRBD1
size: .
J: TRBJ1-4
DNA: TGTGCCAGCAGTGAACAGGGGGTTGGGAGTGAAAAACTGTTTTTT
CDR3: CASSEQGVGSEKLFF

V: TRBV7-2
D: TRBD2
size: .
J: TRBJ2-2
DNA: TGTGCCAGCAGCATACGACTAGCGGGGGTCGGCGGGGAGCTGTTTTTT
CDR3: CASSIRLAGVGGELFF

V: TRBV15
D: .
size: many
J: TRBJ2-5
DNA: TGTGCCACCAGCAACCACAAGGAAGAGACCCAGTACTTC
CDR3: CATSNHKEETQYF

V: TRBV5-1
D: .
size: .
J: TRBJ1-2
DNA: TGCGCCAGCAGCTTTGTAGGAGACACTAACTATGGCTACACCTTC
CDR3: CASSFVGDTNYGYTF

V: TRBV6-4
D: .
size: many
J: TRBJ2-2
DNA: TGTGCCAGCAGTGAAGGAGTGAACGGGGAGCTGTTTTTT
CDR3: CASSEGVNGELFF